This TCR beta chain is from a study of CD8 T cells in Susac syndrome (dated by TCRdb to between 2017 and 2020). For context, the study as a whole: Among the Susac syndrome patients who were sequenced, clinically active disease was present in over 5 and clinical remission was observed in about eight. At blood withdrawal, Susac syndrome patients were therapy-naive, treated with corticosteroids (with IVIg additionally given to some), or treated with IVIg alone. Repertoire sequencing was used to test whether CD8+ T cell activation and differentiation in Susac syndrome was antigen driven. The full study reports these points: No clonal expansion was detected in the CD4+ T cell repertoire of Susac syndrome patients. The number of individuals in the TCR sequencing and HLA analysis was acknowledged as relatively small.

RNA was extracted using the RNeasy kit, and roughly 0.5 to 1 microgram was reverse transcribed with random hexamers. TCR beta CDR3 regions were amplified with the immunoSEQ multiplex PCR assay covering 54 Vbeta and 13 Jbeta segments. PCR amplification bias was corrected by using a synthetic template baseline for primer optimization and computational correction. Per the source publication's procedure: Reads were assigned to V, D and J genes according to IMGT and analyzed in immunoSEQ Analyzer, with only productive sequences retained. Clonality was computed as one minus Shannon entropy normalized by log2 of the number of productive unique sequences. Public and private clones were assessed among the 100 most prevalent clones of each patient and control. Clones were defined as Susac-specific if absent from the healthy and MS cohorts, from around 1,100 published viral clones and from other ImmuneACCESS disease sequences. TCRdb reanalyzed the raw reads on its own, using fastp at Q25 for trimming and MiXCR for clone calling, and kept in-frame beta chains. Records with the same CDR3 protein are collapsed into one entry carrying the most frequent genes and DNA. The V and J calls and clone size are TCRdb's, not the authors'. In all, the sample holds some 250,000 distinct CDR3 sequences, and about 95% of those were seen once. The ten most abundant clones make up around 0.093% of the sample.

Worth noting for this clonotype: This receptor's antigen is unknown. Base quality data are lacking; no much larger clone is found one base away.

High-throughput TCR beta sequencing profiled peripheral blood CD8+ and CD4+ T cells from healthy donors, Susac syndrome patients and multiple sclerosis patients. Recently defined diagnostic criteria for definite or probable disease were met by the Susac syndrome patients. Bulk CD8+ and CD4+ T cells were purified by magnetic negative isolation, whereas CD8+ TEMRA cells were enriched by FACS. Blood was drawn into EDTA tubes, processed within 24 hours, and PBMCs were isolated by density gradient centrifugation. PBMCs intended for TCR sequencing were frozen in liquid nitrogen and were later thawed in a 37 degrees C water bath. The sorted or isolated CD4+, CD8+ and CD8+ TEMRA cells reached a purity of at least 90%. The CDR3 holds 15 amino acids from the cysteine to the phenylalanine. The read is trimmed to its CDR3 DNA, 45 bases read in frame from base 1. The germline V gene yields MGHRA for CDR1 and YSYEKL for CDR2. V is pared back by 5 bases and J by 8 bases, with 19 bases lying between the germline termini.

The receptor comes from a human donor with Susac syndrome. The sample taken for sequencing was CD4+ T cells from PBMCs. The chain uses TRBV4-1 and TRBJ2-1, with the D segment identity uncertain. This receptor carries the CDR3 CASSTPGLQRDEQFF. The DNA is TGCGCCAGCAGCACTCCGGGCCTACAACGGGATGAGCAGTTCTTC.